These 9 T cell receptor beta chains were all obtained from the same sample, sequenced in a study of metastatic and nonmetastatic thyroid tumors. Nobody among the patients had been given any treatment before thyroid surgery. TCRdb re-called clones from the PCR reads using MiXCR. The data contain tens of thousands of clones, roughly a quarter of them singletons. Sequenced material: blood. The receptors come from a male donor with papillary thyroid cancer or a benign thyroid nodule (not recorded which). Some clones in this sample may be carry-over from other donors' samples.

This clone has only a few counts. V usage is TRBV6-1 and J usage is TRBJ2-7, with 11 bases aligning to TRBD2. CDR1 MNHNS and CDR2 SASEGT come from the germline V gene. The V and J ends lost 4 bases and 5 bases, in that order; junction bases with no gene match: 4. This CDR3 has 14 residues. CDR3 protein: CASSVGLAGNEQYF. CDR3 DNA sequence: TGTGCCAGCAGTGTCGGACTAGCGGGTAACGAGCAGTACTTC.

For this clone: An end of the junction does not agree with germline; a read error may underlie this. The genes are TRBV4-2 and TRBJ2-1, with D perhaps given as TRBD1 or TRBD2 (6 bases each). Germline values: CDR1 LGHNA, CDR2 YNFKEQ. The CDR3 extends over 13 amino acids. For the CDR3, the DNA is TGTGACAGCTGCCAAGATGGGGGGCTGGAGCAGTTCTTC. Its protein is CDSCQDGGLEQFF.

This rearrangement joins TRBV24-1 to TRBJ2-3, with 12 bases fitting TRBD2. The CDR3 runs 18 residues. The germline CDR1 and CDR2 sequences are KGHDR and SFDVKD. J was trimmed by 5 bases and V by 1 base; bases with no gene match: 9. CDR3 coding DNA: TGTGCCACCAGTGATTTCGGGCTAGCGGGAGGGAAGGGAGATACGCAGTATTTT. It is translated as CATSDFGLAGGKGDTQYF.

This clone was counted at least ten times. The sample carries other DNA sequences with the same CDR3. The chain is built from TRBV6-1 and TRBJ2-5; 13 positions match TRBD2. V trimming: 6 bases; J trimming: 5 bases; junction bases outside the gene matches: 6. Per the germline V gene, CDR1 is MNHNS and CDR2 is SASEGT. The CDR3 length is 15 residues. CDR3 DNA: TGTGCCAGCAGCCCCGGGACTAGCGGGGAGGAGACCCAGTACTTC. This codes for CASSPGTSGEETQYF.

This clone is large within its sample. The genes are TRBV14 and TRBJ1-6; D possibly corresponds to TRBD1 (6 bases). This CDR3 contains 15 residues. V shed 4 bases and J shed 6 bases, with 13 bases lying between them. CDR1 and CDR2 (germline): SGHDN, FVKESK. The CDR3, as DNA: TGTGCCAGCAGCCCGAGACAGGCTCCTAATTCACCCCTCCACTTT. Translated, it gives CASSPRQAPNSPLHF.

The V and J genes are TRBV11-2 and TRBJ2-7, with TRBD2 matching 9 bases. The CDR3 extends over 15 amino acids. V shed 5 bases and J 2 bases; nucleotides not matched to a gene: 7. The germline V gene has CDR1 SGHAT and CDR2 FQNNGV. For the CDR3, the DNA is TGTGCCAGCAGCCCCCGGCTAGCGGGGCCCTACGAGCAGTACTTC. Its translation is CASSPRLAGPYEQYF.

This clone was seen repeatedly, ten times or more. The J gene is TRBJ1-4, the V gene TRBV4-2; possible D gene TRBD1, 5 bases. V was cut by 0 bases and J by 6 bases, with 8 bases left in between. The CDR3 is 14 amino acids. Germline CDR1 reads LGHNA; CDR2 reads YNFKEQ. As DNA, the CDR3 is TGTGCCAGCAGCCAAGAAGAAGGGGATGAAAAACTGTTTTTT. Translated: CASSQEEGDEKLFF.

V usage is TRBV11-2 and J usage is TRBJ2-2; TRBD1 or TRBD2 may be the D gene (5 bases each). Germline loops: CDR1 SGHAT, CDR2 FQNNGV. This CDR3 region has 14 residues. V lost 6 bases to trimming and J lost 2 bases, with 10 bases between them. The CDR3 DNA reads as TGTGCCAGCAGACGGGACGCCAACACCGGGGAGCTGTTTTTT. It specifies CASRRDANTGELFF.

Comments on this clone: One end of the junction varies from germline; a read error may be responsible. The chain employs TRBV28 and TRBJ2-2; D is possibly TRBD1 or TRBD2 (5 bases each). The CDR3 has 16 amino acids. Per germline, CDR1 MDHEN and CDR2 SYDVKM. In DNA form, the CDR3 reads TGTGCCAGCAGTTCACTCGGGACGGCGAACACCGGGCAGCTGTCTTTT. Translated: CASSSLGTANTGQLSF.